This T cell receptor beta chain was identified in a study of T cell responses to AZD1222 COVID-19 vaccine. The study's findings and limits: Vaccination with two AZD1222 doses was followed by a rise in Spike-specific TCR breadth and depth. Just a handful of people given AZD1222 tested seropositive at baseline. With dominance at 160-218 and 743-854, vaccine-associated CD4 TCRs spanned spike. The reported proportion of spike-specific TCRs targeting unmutated variant regions was nearly half.

Libraries were prepared by immunoSEQ multiplex PCR; TCRdb keeps only in-frame clonotypes and omits some of them. The table lists tens of thousands of clones, 70% to 90% of them singletons. Germline V gene lookup returns CDR1 SGDLS and CDR2 YYNGEE. Losses at the gene ends were 3 bases for V and 5 bases for J; bases not matched to a gene: 5. The CDR3 runs 14 residues. Notes on this clone: Its antigen is not identified.

This chain joins TRBV9 and TRBJ1-1; 9 bases agree with TRBD1. This clonotype originated in an adult in good health. The sample here was peripheral blood, taken on day 0 of AZD1222 vaccination. The CDR3 DNA is TGTGCCAGCAGCGCCAAGGACAGGGGTACTGAAGCTTTCTTT. Translated, it gives CASSAKDRGTEAFF.